Listed here are 21 T cell receptor beta chains from one sample, sequenced in a study of shared T cell receptors in the human thymus. Produced via immunoSEQ multiplex PCR; TCRdb's table is partial and in-frame only. The table records hundreds of thousands of clones, approximately 89% of them present only once. The same data also contributed to another study, on human thymus T cells.

Sequencing used thymocytes. Every receptor here comes from a boy under three years old with a congenital heart defect.

The chain recombines TRBV5-1 with TRBJ2-1; TRBD2 matches at 8 bases. The J segment lost 3 bases and the V segment lost 0 bases, leaving 5 bases of the junction unmatched. This CDR3 region has 16 residues. Germline CDR1 reads SGHRS; CDR2 reads YFSETQ. DNA of the CDR3: TGCGCCAGCAGCTTGGAGGCGGGAGGACACTACAATGAGCAGTTCTTC. Its protein product is CASSLEAGGHYNEQFF.

The rearrangement links TRBV18 to TRBJ1-2, with D possibly matching TRBD1 (5 bases). The ends were cut back, 3 bases at V and 4 bases at J, with 15 bases in the middle. The CDR3 consists of 15 residues. Germline values: CDR1 KGHSH, CDR2 LQKENI. The CDR3 loop is CASSPLQGKLYGYTF. The CDR3 DNA sequence: TGTGCCAGCTCACCCCTCCAGGGCAAGCTCTATGGCTACACCTTC.

The chain joins TRBV6-5 to TRBJ2-7, with 9 bases identical to TRBD1. Germline lookup yields CDR1 MNHEY and CDR2 SVGAGI. V was clipped by 6 bases and J by 3 bases; unmatched bases: 6. CDR3 length: 14 amino acids. The chain's CDR3 is CASRGTGYYYEQYF. In DNA form, the CDR3 reads TGTGCCAGCAGGGGGACAGGGTACTACTACGAGCAGTACTTC.

The chain carries TRBV30 and TRBJ1-1; D is perhaps TRBD1 (5 bases). V was cut by 0 bases and J by 5 bases, with 10 bases left in between. Per germline, CDR1 GTSNPN and CDR2 SVGIG (reference sequence). The CDR3 length is 13 residues. CDR3 in DNA: TGTGCCTGGAGTGTTCGGGGGAGGACTGAAGCTTTCTTT. Translated: CAWSVRGRTEAFF.

The sample holds a few counts of this clone. CDR3 loop: CASSVGSGRDTGELFF. CDR3 sequence (DNA): TGTGCCAGCAGCGTAGGGAGCGGGAGAGACACCGGGGAGCTGTTTTTT. This chain joins TRBV9 and TRBJ2-2; 8 nucleotides agree with TRBD2. Germline V gene lookup returns CDR1 SGDLS and CDR2 YYNGEE. V lost 0 bases to trimming and J lost 3 bases; unmatched junction nucleotides: 4. The length of the CDR3 is 16 residues.

This sequence joins TRBV28 and TRBJ1-5; TRBD1 might be the D (5 bases). V was cut by 3 bases and J by 3 bases, with 9 bases left in between. The CDR3 extends over 14 amino acids. Germline V gene sequence: CDR1 MDHEN, CDR2 SYDVKM. CDR3 nucleotide sequence: TGTGCCAGCAGTTTGGGGGGAAACAATCAGCCCCAGCATTTT. Protein: CASSLGGNNQPQHF.

The chain has TRBV18 and TRBJ2-1; 12 bases match TRBD1. V dropped 5 bases and J dropped 6; count of bases not matched to a gene: 8. This CDR3 comprises 16 residues. Germline loops: CDR1 KGHSH, CDR2 LQKENI. The CDR3 sequence: CASSSDPGQGANEQFF. The DNA for the CDR3 is TGTGCCAGCTCATCTGACCCGGGACAGGGGGCCAATGAGCAGTTCTTC.

This CDR3 is CASSIVRTGRSYEQYF. CDR3 DNA: TGTGCCAGTAGTATAGTGAGGACAGGGAGATCCTACGAGCAGTACTTC. The rearrangement joins TRBV19 to TRBJ2-7; 8 bases agree with TRBD1. V lost 1 base, J lost 1 base, and 6 bases stayed unmatched. This CDR3 spans 16 amino acids. CDR1 is LNHDA, CDR2 SQIVND, per germline (reference sequence).

The sample holds one count of this clone. V is TRBV19 and J is TRBJ1-1; 7 positions match TRBD1. The CDR3 length is 15 residues. CDR1 is LNHDA and CDR2 is SQIVND in the germline V gene (reference sequence). The V segment lost 0 bases and the J segment 1 base; nucleotides outside the gene matches: 2. The CDR3 is CASSIEDRANTEAFF. Written as DNA, the CDR3 is TGTGCCAGTAGTATAGAAGACAGGGCGAACACTGAAGCTTTCTTT.

The chain couples TRBV25-1 to TRBJ2-1, with D tentatively TRBD2 (6 bases). This CDR3 region has 17 residues. With 5 bases removed from V and 3 bases from J, the gap between germline ends came to 20 bases. CDR1 is MGHDK and CDR2 is SYGVNS in the germline V gene. The CDR3 region is CASSLAGDSQFYNEQFF. The CDR3 DNA reads TGTGCCAGCAGTTTAGCCGGGGACTCTCAATTCTACAATGAGCAGTTCTTC.

The genes are TRBV5-4 and TRBJ1-1; no definite D call. The V gene's germline CDR1 is SGHNT and CDR2 YYREEE (reference sequence). This CDR3 is 15 amino acids long. Trimming stripped 0 bases from V and 1 base from J, with 10 bases between. Here the CDR3 DNA reads TGTGCCAGCAGCTTGGTTCTACAGACGAACACTGAAGCTTTCTTT. It is translated as CASSLVLQTNTEAFF.

V and J are TRBV29-1 and TRBJ2-7; a possible D gene is TRBD1 (6 bases). Germline V CDR1 and CDR2: SQVTM, ANQGSEA. Deletions cut 5 bases from V and 2 bases from J, with 10 bases between. The CDR3 has 12 residues. The CDR3 sequence is CSVLQGPYEQYF. The CDR3 bases are TGCAGCGTTCTACAGGGACCCTACGAGCAGTACTTC.

J is TRBJ2-7 and V is TRBV28; 8 bases match TRBD1. This CDR3 comprises 15 residues. The V gene end was trimmed by 3 bases and the J gene end by 2 bases; junction bases not matched to a gene: 6. Germline loops: CDR1 MDHEN, CDR2 SYDVKM. In DNA form, the CDR3 reads TGTGCCAGCAGTTTCCTCCGGGACAGGACCTACGAGCAGTACTTC. Its protein product is CASSFLRDRTYEQYF. The full variable domain, with the rest looked up from reference TRBV28 and TRBJ2-7, is DVKVTQSSRYLVKRTGEKVFLECVQDMDHENMFWYRQDPGLGLRLIYFSYDVKMKEKGDIPEGYSVSREKKERFSLILESASTNQTSMYLCASSFLRDRTYEQYFGPGTRLTVT.

This chain links TRBV5-1 with TRBJ1-5; D is possibly TRBD1 (5 bases). The germline CDR1 and CDR2 sequences are SGHRS and YFSETQ. The CDR3 totals 13 residues. Between the trimmed V and J ends, which lost 1 base and 6 bases, there was a span of 8 bases. The CDR3 DNA reads as TGCGCCAGCAGCTTGTCAGGGCCTCAGCCCCAGCATTTT. Encoded protein: CASSLSGPQPQHF.

The V gene is TRBV4-3, the J gene TRBJ2-7; no definite D call. This CDR3 has 14 residues. V lost 3 bases and J lost 2, with 11 bases in between. Germline values: CDR1 LGHNA, CDR2 YSLEER. The CDR3 is CASSQGIETYEQYF. In DNA form, the CDR3 reads TGCGCCAGCAGCCAGGGCATCGAGACCTACGAGCAGTACTTC.

A few counts support this clone. The chain carries TRBV27 and TRBJ2-3; TRBD2 aligns across 8 bases. Germline-derived CDR1 and CDR2 are MNHEY and SMNVEV (reference sequence). With 3 bases clipped from V and 5 bases from J, the junction kept 7 bases outside the gene matches. The CDR3 totals 15 residues. The CDR3 DNA follows: TGTGCCAGCAGTTTGGAGCGGGAGAAAAAAGATACGCAGTATTTT. Protein product: CASSLEREKKDTQYF.

This chain connects TRBV28 to TRBJ2-1; TRBD1 matches 9 bases. Looked up from germline, CDR1 is MDHEN and CDR2 is SYDVKM. The ends lost 6 bases at V and 9 bases at J; junction bases unmatched: 18. This CDR3 region has 17 residues. CDR3 protein: CASSNDRGGFSYGEQFF. For the CDR3, the DNA is TGTGCCAGCAGCAATGACAGGGGGGGGTTTTCTTACGGTGAGCAGTTCTTC.

The chain carries TRBV7-2 and TRBJ2-2; D uncertain. The germline V gene encodes CDR1 SGHTA and CDR2 FQGNSA. V was trimmed by 1 base and J by 0 bases, leaving 12 bases between them. The CDR3 runs to 17 residues. Written as DNA, the CDR3 is TGTGCCAGCAGCTTAGGGTCAGTTACCGCGAACACCGGGGAGCTGTTTTTT. It specifies CASSLGSVTANTGELFF.

The rearrangement links TRBV13 to TRBJ1-1, with D perhaps matching TRBD1 (6 bases). Germline lookup yields CDR1 PRHDT and CDR2 FYEKMQ (reference sequence). This CDR3 spans 17 amino acids. V lost 5 bases and J 3 bases, leaving 22 bases between the germline ends. This chain's CDR3 is CASSGSRTARGYTEAFF. For the CDR3, the DNA is TGTGCCAGCAGCGGAAGTCGGACAGCGCGAGGGTACACTGAAGCTTTCTTT.

CDR3 in amino acids: CASSSPHPPGGRNTYEQYF. CDR3 coding DNA: TGTGCCAGCAGTTCTCCCCACCCTCCGGGGGGCCGAAACACCTACGAGCAGTACTTC. The V gene is TRBV28, the J gene TRBJ2-7; perhaps TRBD2 as D (7 bases). V lost 4 bases and J lost 2, with 27 bases in between. The V gene's germline CDR1 is MDHEN and CDR2 SYDVKM. The CDR3 contains 19 residues.

The genes are TRBV4-3 and TRBJ2-3; 9 bases are a match to TRBD1. The CDR3 is made up of 15 amino acids. Trimming at V came to 5 bases and at J to 4 bases, leaving 7 bases not matched to a gene. CDR1 is LGHNA, CDR2 YSLEER, per germline. The CDR3 sequence: CASSAGTGRADTQYF. The CDR3 coding sequence is TGCGCCAGCAGCGCCGGGACAGGGAGAGCAGATACGCAGTATTTT.